This T cell receptor beta chain is from a study of blood T cell repertoires in COVID-19. Overall study: PBMCs, B-cell-depleted T cells, or T cells provided the cDNA or gDNA that made up the material.

The CDR3 has 16 amino acids. V shed 1 base and J 4 bases; nucleotides not matched to a gene: 7. Germline V gene data show CDR1 as MGHRA and CDR2 as YSYEKL. Only in-frame clones appear in the TCRdb table, and some are missing; sequencing was by immunoSEQ multiplex PCR. The table records about 210,000 clones, roughly nine tenths of them present only once. The sequence was obtained from a woman in her 70s with acute or convalescent COVID-19. Sequencing was performed on peripheral blood. This chain joins TRBV4-1 and TRBJ1-2, with TRBD1 identical over 9 bases. The DNA for the CDR3 is TGCGCCAGCAGCCAAGGGCCGGGACAGGGTGGCTATGGCTACACCTTC. This gives the protein CASSQGPGQGGYGYTF.